The T cell receptor beta chain under discussion was sequenced for a study of blood T cell repertoires in COVID-19. Study-level information: Specimens from acute and convalescent COVID-19 originated in the United States, Italy and Spain. Nucleic acid was either cDNA or gDNA, and it came from T cells, B-cell-depleted T cells, or PBMCs.

Per the original methods: The authors estimated nucleated cell counts from reference gene primer amplification. Assay: immunoSEQ multiplex PCR; the TCRdb copy retains only in-frame clones and omits some. V, J and clone size reflect that table, while D and trimming were determined from the DNA. The table shows 88,000 or so clones, with more than 75% occurring only once. There are many counts of this clone. The sample taken for sequencing was peripheral blood. This clonotype was obtained from a human donor in a cohort sampled during active COVID-19.

As DNA, the CDR3 is TGCAGCGTTGATTGGAGGGGGCGCGGCACCTACGAGCAGTACTTC. Translation gives CSVDWRGRGTYEQYF. This chain links TRBV29-1 with TRBJ2-7, with a possible D match to TRBD1 (7 bases). Germline CDR1 is SQVTM and CDR2 is ANQGSEA. The CDR3 is 15 amino acids. V shed 3 bases and J shed 2 bases, with 17 bases lying between them.